This T cell receptor (beta chain) was profiled in a study of CD8 T cells in ankylosing spondylitis. TCRdb re-called the 5' RACE reads through MiXCR, storing one row per CDR3 protein. The data contain more than 20,000 distinct CDR3 sequences, 10% to 15% of them singletons. V lost 6 bases, J lost 4 bases, and 18 bases lay in between. Germline assignment: CDR1 ENHRY and CDR2 SYGVKD. The CDR3 contains 15 residues. This clonotype was counted many times. The clonotype originates from a male donor with ankylosing spondylitis or in good health (not recorded which). Sequencing input: blood. This rearrangement joins TRBV10-3 to TRBJ1-1, with no clear D. The DNA for the CDR3 is TGTGCCATCAGGAAATCGCAGCTTGAGGGCACTGAAGCTTTCTTT. As protein: CAIRKSQLEGTEAFF.